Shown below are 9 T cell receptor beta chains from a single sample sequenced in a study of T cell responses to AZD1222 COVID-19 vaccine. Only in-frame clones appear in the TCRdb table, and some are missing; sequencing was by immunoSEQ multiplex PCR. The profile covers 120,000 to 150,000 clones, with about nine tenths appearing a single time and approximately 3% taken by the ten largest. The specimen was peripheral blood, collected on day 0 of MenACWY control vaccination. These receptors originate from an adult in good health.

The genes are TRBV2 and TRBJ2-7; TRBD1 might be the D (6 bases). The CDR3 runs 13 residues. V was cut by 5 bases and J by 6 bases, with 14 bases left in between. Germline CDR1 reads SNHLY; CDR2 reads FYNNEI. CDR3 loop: CASSLVGGGEQYF. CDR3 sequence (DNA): TGTGCCAGCAGTCTCGTTGGGGGCGGCGAGCAGTACTTC.

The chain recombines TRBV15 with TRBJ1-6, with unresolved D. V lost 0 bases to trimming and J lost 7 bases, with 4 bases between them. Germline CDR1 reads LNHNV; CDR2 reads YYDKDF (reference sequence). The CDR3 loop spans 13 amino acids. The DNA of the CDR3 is TGTGCCACCAGCAGAGATGTAAATTCACCCCTCCACTTT. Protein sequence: CATSRDVNSPLHF.

CDR3 region: CASSRTGGVGYEQYF. In nucleotides, the CDR3 is TGTGCCAGCTCAAGGACAGGTGGTGTTGGCTACGAGCAGTACTTC. The chain combines TRBV18 with TRBJ2-7, with TRBD1 identical over 7 bases. With V trimmed by 5 bases and J by 3 bases, 10 bases remained unmatched. Per the germline V gene, CDR1 is KGHSH and CDR2 is LQKENI. The CDR3 is 15 amino acids.

CDR3 DNA sequence: TGTGCCAGCAGGAATGAGGGCATCGTGGGCACTGAAGCTTTCTTT. It codes for CASRNEGIVGTEAFF. The rearrangement links TRBV6-5 to TRBJ1-1; D gene ambiguous. Germline V CDR1 and CDR2: MNHEY, SVGAGI. Deletions cut 6 bases from V and 4 bases from J, with 18 bases between. This CDR3 spans 15 amino acids.

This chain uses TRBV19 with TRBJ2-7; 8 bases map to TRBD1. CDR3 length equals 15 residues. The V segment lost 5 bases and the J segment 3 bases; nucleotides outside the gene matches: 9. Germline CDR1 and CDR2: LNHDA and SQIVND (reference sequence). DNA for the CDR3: TGTGCCAGTAGTGCTCCGGGACAGGTATACTACGAGCAGTACTTC. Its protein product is CASSAPGQVYYEQYF.

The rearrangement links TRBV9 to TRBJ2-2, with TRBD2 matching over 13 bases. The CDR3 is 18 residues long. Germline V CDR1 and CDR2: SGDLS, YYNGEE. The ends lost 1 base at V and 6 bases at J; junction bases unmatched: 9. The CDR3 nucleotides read TGTGCCAGCAGCGTAAAAACTAGCGGGAGGGCCCGTCCCGGGGAGCTGTTTTTT. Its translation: CASSVKTSGRARPGELFF.

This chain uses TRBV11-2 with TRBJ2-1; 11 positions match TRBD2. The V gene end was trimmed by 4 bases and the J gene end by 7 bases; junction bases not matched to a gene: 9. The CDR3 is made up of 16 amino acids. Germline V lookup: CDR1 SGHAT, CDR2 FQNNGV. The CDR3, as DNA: TGTGCCAGCAGCTCCCAACTAGCGGGAGAAAGGAATGAGCAGTTCTTC. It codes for CASSSQLAGERNEQFF.

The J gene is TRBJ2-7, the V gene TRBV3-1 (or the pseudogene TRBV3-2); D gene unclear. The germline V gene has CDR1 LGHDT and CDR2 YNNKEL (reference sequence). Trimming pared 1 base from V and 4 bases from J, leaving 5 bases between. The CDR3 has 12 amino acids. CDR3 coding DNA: TGTGCCAGCAGCCAAGCTGCTTACGAGCAGTACTTC. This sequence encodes CASSQAAYEQYF.

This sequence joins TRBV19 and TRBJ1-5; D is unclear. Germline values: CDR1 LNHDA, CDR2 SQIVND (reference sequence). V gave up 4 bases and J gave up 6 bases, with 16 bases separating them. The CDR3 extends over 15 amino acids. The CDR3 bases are TGTGCCAGTAGTACCGGCTTAATACCAGCTCAGCCCCAGCATTTT. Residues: CASSTGLIPAQPQHF. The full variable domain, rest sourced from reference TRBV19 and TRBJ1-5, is DGGITQSPKYLFRKEGQNVTLSCEQNLNHDAMYWYRQDPGQGLRLIYYSQIVNDFQKGDIAEGYSVSREKKESFPLTVTSAQKNPTAFYLCASSTGLIPAQPQHFGDGTRLSIL.